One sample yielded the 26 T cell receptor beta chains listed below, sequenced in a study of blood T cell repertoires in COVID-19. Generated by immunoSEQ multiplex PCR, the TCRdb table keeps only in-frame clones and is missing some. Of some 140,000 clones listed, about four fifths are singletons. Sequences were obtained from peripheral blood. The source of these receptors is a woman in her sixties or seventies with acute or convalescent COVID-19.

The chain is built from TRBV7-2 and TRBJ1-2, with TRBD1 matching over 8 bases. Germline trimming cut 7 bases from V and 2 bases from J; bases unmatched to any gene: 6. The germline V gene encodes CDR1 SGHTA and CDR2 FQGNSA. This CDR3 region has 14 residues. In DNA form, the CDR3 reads TGTGCCAGCACTCGGACAGGGTGGAACTATGGCTACACCTTC. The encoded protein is CASTRTGWNYGYTF.

Here the CDR3 DNA reads TGTGCCACCAGCAGAGATCAAACCCGGACTGAAGCTTTCTTT. Translated: CATSRDQTRTEAFF. The chain has TRBV15 and TRBJ1-1; D uncertain. V was pared by 0 bases and J by 5 bases, with 10 bases between. This CDR3 has 14 residues. Per germline, CDR1 LNHNV and CDR2 YYDKDF (reference sequence). The full variable domain, with the rest looked up from reference TRBV15 and TRBJ1-1, is DAMVIQNPRYQVTQFGKPVTLSCSQTLNHNVMYWYQQKSSQAPKLLFHYYDKDFNNEADTPDNFQSRRPNTSFCFLDIRSPGLGDTAMYLCATSRDQTRTEAFFGQGTRLTVV.

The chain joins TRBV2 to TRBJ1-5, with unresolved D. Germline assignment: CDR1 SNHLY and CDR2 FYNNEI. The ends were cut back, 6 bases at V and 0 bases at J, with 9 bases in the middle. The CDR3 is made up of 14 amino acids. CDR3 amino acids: CASRPDYSNQPQHF. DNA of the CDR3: TGTGCCAGCAGACCGGACTATAGCAATCAGCCCCAGCATTTT.

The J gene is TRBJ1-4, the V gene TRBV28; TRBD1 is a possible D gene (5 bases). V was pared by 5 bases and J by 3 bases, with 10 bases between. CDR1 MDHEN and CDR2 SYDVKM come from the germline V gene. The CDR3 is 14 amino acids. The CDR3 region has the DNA TGTGCCAGCAGTGGGGGGAGATCTAATGAAAAACTGTTTTTT. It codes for CASSGGRSNEKLFF.

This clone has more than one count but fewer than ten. The CDR3 sequence: CASRGTSGADEQFF. As DNA, the CDR3 is TGTGCCAGCAGGGGGACTAGCGGGGCTGATGAGCAGTTCTTC. This rearrangement joins TRBV6-5 to TRBJ2-1, with TRBD2 identical over 13 bases. Trimming at V came to 6 bases and at J to 8 bases, leaving 4 bases not matched to a gene. This CDR3 spans 14 amino acids. Germline V gives CDR1 MNHEY, CDR2 SVGAGI.

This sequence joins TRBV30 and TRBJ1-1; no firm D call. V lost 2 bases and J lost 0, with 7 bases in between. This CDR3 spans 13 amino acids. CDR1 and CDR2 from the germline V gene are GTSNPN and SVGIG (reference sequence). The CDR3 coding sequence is TGTGCCTGGAGTTTCACGGTGAACACTGAAGCTTTCTTT. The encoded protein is CAWSFTVNTEAFF.

In DNA form, the CDR3 reads TGTGCCAGCGACTCTTACACTGAAGCTTTCTTT. It specifies CASDSYTEAFF. This chain joins TRBV6-6 and TRBJ1-1; D ambiguous. V lost 8 bases to trimming and J lost 3 bases, with 7 bases between them. The germline V gene has CDR1 MNHNY and CDR2 SVGAGI (reference sequence). The CDR3 runs to 11 residues.

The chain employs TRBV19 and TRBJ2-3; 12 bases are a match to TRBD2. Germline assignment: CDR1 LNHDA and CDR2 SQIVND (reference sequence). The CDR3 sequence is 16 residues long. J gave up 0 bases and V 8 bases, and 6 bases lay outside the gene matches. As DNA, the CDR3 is TGTGCCAGTCGACTAGCGGGGGCATCTAGCACAGATACGCAGTATTTT. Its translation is CASRLAGASSTDTQYF.

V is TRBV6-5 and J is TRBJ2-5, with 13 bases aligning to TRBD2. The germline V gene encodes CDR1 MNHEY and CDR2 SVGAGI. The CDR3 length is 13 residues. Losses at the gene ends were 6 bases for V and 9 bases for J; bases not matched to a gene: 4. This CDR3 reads CASRTSGGRAQYF. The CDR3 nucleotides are TGTGCCAGCAGGACTAGCGGGGGGCGTGCCCAGTACTTC.

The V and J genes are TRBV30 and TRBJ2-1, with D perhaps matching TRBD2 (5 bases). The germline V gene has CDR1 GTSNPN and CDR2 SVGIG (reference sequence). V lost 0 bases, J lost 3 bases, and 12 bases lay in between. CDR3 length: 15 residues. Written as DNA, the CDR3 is TGTGCCTGGAGTGTGGGAAGCGCGGGCTACAATGAGCAGTTCTTC. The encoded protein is CAWSVGSAGYNEQFF.

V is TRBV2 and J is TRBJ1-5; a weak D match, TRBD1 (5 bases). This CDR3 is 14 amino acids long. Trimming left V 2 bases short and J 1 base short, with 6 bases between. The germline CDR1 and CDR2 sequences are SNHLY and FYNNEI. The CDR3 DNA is TGTGCCAGCAGTGAACGGACAAGCAATCAGCCCCAGCATTTT. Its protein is CASSERTSNQPQHF.

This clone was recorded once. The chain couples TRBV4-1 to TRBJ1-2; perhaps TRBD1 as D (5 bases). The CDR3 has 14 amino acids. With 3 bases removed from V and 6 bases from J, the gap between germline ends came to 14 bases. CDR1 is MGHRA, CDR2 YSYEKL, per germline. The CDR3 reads CASSHRDRSHGYTF. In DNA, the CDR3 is TGCGCCAGCAGCCACCGAGACAGAAGCCATGGCTACACCTTC.

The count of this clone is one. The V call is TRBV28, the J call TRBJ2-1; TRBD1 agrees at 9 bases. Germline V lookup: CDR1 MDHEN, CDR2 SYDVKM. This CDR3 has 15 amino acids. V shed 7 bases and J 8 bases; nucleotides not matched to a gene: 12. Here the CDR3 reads CASTPTGGPLDEQFF. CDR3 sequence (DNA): TGTGCCAGCACCCCCACAGGGGGCCCCCTAGATGAGCAGTTCTTC.

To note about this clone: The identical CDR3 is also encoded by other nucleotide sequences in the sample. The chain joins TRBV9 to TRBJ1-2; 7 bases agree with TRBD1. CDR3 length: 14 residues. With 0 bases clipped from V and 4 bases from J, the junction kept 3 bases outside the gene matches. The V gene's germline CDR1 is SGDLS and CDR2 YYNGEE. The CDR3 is CASSVGQGAYGYTF. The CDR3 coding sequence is TGTGCCAGCAGCGTAGGACAGGGAGCCTATGGCTACACCTTC.

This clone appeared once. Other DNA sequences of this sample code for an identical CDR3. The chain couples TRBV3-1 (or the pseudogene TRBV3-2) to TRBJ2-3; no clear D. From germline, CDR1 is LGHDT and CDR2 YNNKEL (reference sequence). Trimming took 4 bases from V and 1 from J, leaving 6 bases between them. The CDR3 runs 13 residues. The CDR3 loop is CASSLGGTDTQYF. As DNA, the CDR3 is TGTGCCAGCAGCCTGGGCGGCACAGATACGCAGTATTTT.

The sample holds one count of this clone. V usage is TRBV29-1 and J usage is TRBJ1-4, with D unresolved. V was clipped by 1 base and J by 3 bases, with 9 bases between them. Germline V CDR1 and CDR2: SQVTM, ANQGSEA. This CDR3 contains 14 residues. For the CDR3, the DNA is TGCAGCGTTGAAGGGAGTATGGCTAATGAAAAACTGTTTTTT. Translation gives CSVEGSMANEKLFF.

CDR3 residues: CASSSGTGIDEQFF. DNA of the CDR3: TGTGCCAGCAGTTCCGGGACAGGGATAGATGAGCAGTTCTTC. This chain uses TRBV28 with TRBJ2-1, with 9 bases that match TRBD1. Germline V gene data show CDR1 as MDHEN and CDR2 as SYDVKM. This CDR3 comprises 14 residues. V dropped 4 bases and J dropped 8; count of bases not matched to a gene: 6.

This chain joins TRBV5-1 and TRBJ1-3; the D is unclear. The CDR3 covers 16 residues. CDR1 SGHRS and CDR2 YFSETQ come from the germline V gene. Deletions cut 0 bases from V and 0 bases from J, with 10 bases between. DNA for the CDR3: TGCGCCAGCAGCTTGGATCAGGTCTACTCTGGAAACACCATATATTTT. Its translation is CASSLDQVYSGNTIYF.

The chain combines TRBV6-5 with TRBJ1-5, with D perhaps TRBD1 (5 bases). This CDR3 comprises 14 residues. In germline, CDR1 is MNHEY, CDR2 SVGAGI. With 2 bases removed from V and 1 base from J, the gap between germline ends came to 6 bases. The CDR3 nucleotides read TGTGCCAGCAGTTACCAGGGAAGCAATCAGCCCCAGCATTTT. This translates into CASSYQGSNQPQHF.

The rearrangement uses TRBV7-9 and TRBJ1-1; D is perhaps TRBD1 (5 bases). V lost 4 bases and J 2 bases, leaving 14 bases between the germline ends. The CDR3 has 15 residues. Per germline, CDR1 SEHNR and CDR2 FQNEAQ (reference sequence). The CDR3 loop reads CASSSLNRRNTEAFF. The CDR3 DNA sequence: TGTGCCAGCAGCTCCCTGAACAGGCGCAACACTGAAGCTTTCTTT.

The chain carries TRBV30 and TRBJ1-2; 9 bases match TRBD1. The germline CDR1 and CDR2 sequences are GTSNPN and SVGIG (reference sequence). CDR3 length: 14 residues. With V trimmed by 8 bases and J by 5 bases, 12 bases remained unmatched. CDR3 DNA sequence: TGTGCCCAGCCGAGGGGGACAGGGAATTATGGCTACACCTTC. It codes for CAQPRGTGNYGYTF.

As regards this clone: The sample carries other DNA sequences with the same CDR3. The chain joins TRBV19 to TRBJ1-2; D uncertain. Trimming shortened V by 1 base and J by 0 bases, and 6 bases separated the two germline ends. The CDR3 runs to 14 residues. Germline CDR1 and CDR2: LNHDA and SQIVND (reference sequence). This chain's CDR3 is CASSIGPANYGYTF. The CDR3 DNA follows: TGTGCCAGTAGTATAGGTCCAGCTAACTATGGCTACACCTTC. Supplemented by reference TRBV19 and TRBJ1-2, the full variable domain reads DGGITQSPKYLFRKEGQNVTLSCEQNLNHDAMYWYRQDPGQGLRLIYYSQIVNDFQKGDIAEGYSVSREKKESFPLTVTSAQKNPTAFYLCASSIGPANYGYTFGSGTRLTVV.

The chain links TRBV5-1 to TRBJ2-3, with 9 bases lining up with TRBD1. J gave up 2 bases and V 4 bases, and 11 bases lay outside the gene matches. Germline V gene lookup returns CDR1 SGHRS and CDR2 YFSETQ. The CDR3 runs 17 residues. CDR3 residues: CASSPGQGLSNTDTQYF. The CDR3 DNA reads TGCGCCAGCAGCCCGGGACAGGGTCTCAGCAACACAGATACGCAGTATTTT.

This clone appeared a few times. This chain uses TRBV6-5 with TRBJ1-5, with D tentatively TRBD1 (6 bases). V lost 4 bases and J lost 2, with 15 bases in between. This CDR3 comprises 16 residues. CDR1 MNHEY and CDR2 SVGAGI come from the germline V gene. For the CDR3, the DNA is TGTGCCAGCAGTTCTGGGGGGGCTTGGGGCAATCAGCCCCAGCATTTT. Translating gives CASSSGGAWGNQPQHF.

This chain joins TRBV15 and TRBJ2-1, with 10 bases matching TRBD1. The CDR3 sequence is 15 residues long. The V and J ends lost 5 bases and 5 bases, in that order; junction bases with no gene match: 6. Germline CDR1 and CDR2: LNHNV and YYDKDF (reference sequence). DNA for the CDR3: TGTGCCACCAGCGTGGGACAGGGGAGCCACAATGAGCAGTTCTTC. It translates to CATSVGQGSHNEQFF.

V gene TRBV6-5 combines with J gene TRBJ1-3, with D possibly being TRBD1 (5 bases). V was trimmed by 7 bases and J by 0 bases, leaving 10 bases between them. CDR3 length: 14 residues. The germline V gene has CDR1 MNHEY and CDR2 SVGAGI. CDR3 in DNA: TGTGCCAGCATGGGGGGGAACTCTGGAAACACCATATATTTT. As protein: CASMGGNSGNTIYF.